The clone carrying this T cell receptor (beta chain) was recorded once. As yet, its antigen is unknown. This entry belongs to a study of memory CD8 T cells in hepatitis C reinfection. Study summary: Two donors cleared primary HCV but became chronic after reinfection. Study-wide points: Four or five donors were too few for definitive public clonotype conclusions.

Germline CDR1 is MGHRA and CDR2 is YSYEKL. The CDR3 contains 16 residues. The V and J ends lost 1 base and 8 bases, in that order; junction bases with no gene match: 8. Time point of the sample: pre-reinfection, 55 to 20 weeks before reinfection detection. Sorted cells were sequenced directly ex vivo without any in vitro expansion. Total naive CD8 T cells were sorted as viable CD3+ CD8+ CD45RO- cells from two donors. The method was immunoSEQ multiplex PCR; TCRdb's version includes in-frame clones alone and lacks a portion of them. The sample lists over 50,000 clones; roughly nine tenths were seen once.

This clonotype originated in a man younger than 30 with hepatitis C virus infection. The V call is TRBV4-1, the J call TRBJ1-6, with 7 bases matching TRBD1. Sequenced sample: naive CD8+ T cells sorted from blood. The CDR3 region has the DNA TGCGCCAGCAGCCAAGGATCGACAGGGACAGATTCACCCCTCCACTTT. It translates to CASSQGSTGTDSPLHF.